The next 15 T cell receptor beta chains were all read from a single sample in a study of blood T cell repertoires in COVID-19. Clones were read by immunoSEQ multiplex PCR, and TCRdb kept only the in-frame ones, dropping some. The table has about 140,000 clones, approximately 88% seen once. The sequenced material came from peripheral blood. These receptors all come from a man aged 60 to 69 with active or convalescent COVID-19.

This sequence joins TRBV11-2 and TRBJ1-2, with D uncertain. Germline loops: CDR1 SGHAT, CDR2 FQNNGV. CDR3 length: 16 residues. V lost 0 bases and J lost 5, with 16 bases in between. CDR3 protein: CASSLDYLVQAYGYTF. The CDR3 DNA is TGTGCCAGCAGCTTAGATTATCTTGTTCAGGCTTATGGCTACACCTTC.

V gene TRBV6-6 combines with J gene TRBJ1-1; 10 nucleotides line up with TRBD1. Germline V gives CDR1 MNHNY, CDR2 SVGAGI (reference sequence). V shed 5 bases, J shed 4 bases, and the junction held 10 bases outside the gene matches. There are 16 residues in the CDR3. The CDR3 DNA sequence: TGTGCCAGCAGTCGACAGGGGGCCACCGTGGGCACTGAAGCTTTCTTT. Amino acid sequence: CASSRQGATVGTEAFF.

V usage is TRBV7-2 and J usage is TRBJ1-2, with 7 bases identical to TRBD1. Germline CDR1 reads SGHTA; CDR2 reads FQGNSA. Losses at the gene ends were 1 base for V and 4 bases for J; bases not matched to a gene: 6. The CDR3 has 15 residues. The CDR3 DNA reads TGTGCCAGCAGCTTAGGCCCCAGGACAGGCTATGGCTACACCTTC. It is translated as CASSLGPRTGYGYTF.

This clone came up once. The rearrangement joins TRBV10-3 to TRBJ2-7; D perhaps matches TRBD1 (6 bases). The CDR3 consists of 13 residues. In germline, CDR1 is ENHRY, CDR2 SYGVKD. With 6 bases removed from V and 6 bases from J, the gap between germline ends came to 15 bases. The CDR3 bases are TGTGCCATCAGCGGGACAAACAGCCCCGAGCAGTACTTC. As protein: CAISGTNSPEQYF.

The chain has TRBV7-9 and TRBJ1-2; 12 bases are a match to TRBD1. Germline V lookup: CDR1 SEHNR, CDR2 FQNEAQ (reference sequence). This CDR3 region has 17 residues. With V trimmed by 2 bases and J by 4 bases, 8 bases remained unmatched. The CDR3 region has the DNA TGTGCCAGCAGCTTACCGGGACAGGGGGCGAGAATCTATGGCTACACCTTC. It encodes CASSLPGQGARIYGYTF. The whole variable domain, remainder taken from reference TRBV7-9 and TRBJ1-2, is DTGVSQNPRHKITKRGQNVTFRCDPISEHNRLYWYRQTLGQGPEFLTYFQNEAQLEKSRLLSDRFSAERPKGSFSTLEIQRTEQGDSAMYLCASSLPGQGARIYGYTFGSGTRLTVV.

The V and J genes are TRBV24-1 and TRBJ2-1; 7 nucleotides match TRBD2. The CDR3 covers 13 residues. Germline V gives CDR1 KGHDR, CDR2 SFDVKD. With 5 bases clipped from V and 6 bases from J, the junction kept 3 bases outside the gene matches. CDR3: CATSGPGGNEQFF. CDR3 bases: TGTGCCACCAGTGGTCCGGGAGGCAATGAGCAGTTCTTC.

As concerns this clone: The sample has other DNA sequences that encode this CDR3 too. The chain links TRBV7-2 to TRBJ1-5; 9 bases are a match to TRBD1. The V gene's germline CDR1 is SGHTA and CDR2 FQGNSA. The trim removed 5 bases at V and 5 bases at J, leaving 1 base unmatched. The CDR3 has 13 amino acids. This CDR3 is CASSRDRDQPQHF. In DNA, the CDR3 is TGTGCCAGCAGCCGGGACAGGGATCAGCCCCAGCATTTT.

The chain has TRBV3-1 (or the pseudogene TRBV3-2) and TRBJ1-1, with D maybe TRBD1 (6 bases). V was shortened by 0 bases and J by 6 bases, with 20 bases between the two germline ends. The CDR3 has 17 amino acids. Germline V CDR1 and CDR2: LGHDT, YNNKEL (reference sequence). CDR3 DNA sequence: TGTGCCAGCAGCCAAGAAAAGGGGCAGGGGCAGAGGGCTGAAGCTTTCTTT. It yields the protein CASSQEKGQGQRAEAFF.

This sequence joins TRBV9 and TRBJ1-5, with D maybe TRBD1 (5 bases). CDR1 is SGDLS, CDR2 YYNGEE, per germline. This CDR3 has 15 residues. The V end lost 4 bases, the J end lost 2 bases, and 13 bases lay between the germline ends. The chain's CDR3 is CASSPSGGGNQPQHF. The CDR3 DNA follows: TGTGCCAGCAGCCCGAGTGGGGGGGGCAATCAGCCCCAGCATTTT.

The rearrangement uses TRBV28 and TRBJ1-4; 9 nucleotides match TRBD1. CDR3 length equals 15 residues. Trimming took 6 bases from V and 5 from J; bases not matched to a gene: 7. Germline V gene data show CDR1 as MDHEN and CDR2 as SYDVKM. DNA of the CDR3: TGTGCCAGCAGCCGTCCGACAGGGGGAAATGAAAAACTGTTTTTT. Translating it yields CASSRPTGGNEKLFF. The complete variable domain, with remaining parts taken from reference TRBV28 and TRBJ1-4, reads DVKVTQSSRYLVKRTGEKVFLECVQDMDHENMFWYRQDPGLGLRLIYFSYDVKMKEKGDIPEGYSVSREKKERFSLILESASTNQTSMYLCASSRPTGGNEKLFFGSGTQLSVL.

V gene TRBV29-1 combines with J gene TRBJ2-3, with a possible D match to TRBD2 (6 bases). V dropped 4 bases and J dropped 6 bases, with 11 bases sitting between them. The germline gives CDR1 SQVTM, CDR2 ANQGSEA. The CDR3 runs to 12 residues. Here the CDR3 DNA reads TGCAGCGTTGTTGCGGGGACGGATACGCAGTATTTT. Residues: CSVVAGTDTQYF.

The J gene is TRBJ2-7, the V gene TRBV29-1; 9 positions agree with TRBD1. The CDR3 extends over 16 amino acids. Per germline, CDR1 SQVTM and CDR2 ANQGSEA. With V trimmed by 7 bases and J by 1 base, 14 bases remained unmatched. Written as DNA, the CDR3 is TGCAGCGCTTCATCCGGGACAGGGACAGGGTCCTACGAGCAGTACTTC. It specifies CSASSGTGTGSYEQYF.

V gene TRBV28 combines with J gene TRBJ1-2; tentative D call: TRBD1 (6 bases). V lost 6 bases to trimming and J lost 7 bases, with 15 bases between them. Germline CDR1 reads MDHEN; CDR2 reads SYDVKM. The CDR3 covers 13 residues. CDR3 nucleotides: TGTGCCAGCAGCAAAGGACAGTGGGCTGGCTACACCTTC. This sequence encodes CASSKGQWAGYTF.

J is TRBJ1-2 and V is TRBV10-2, with 8 bases matching TRBD1. Germline assignment: CDR1 WSHSY and CDR2 SAAADI. The CDR3 consists of 14 residues. V lost 7 bases and J lost 0; bases outside the gene matches: 4. In DNA, the CDR3 is TGCGCCAGCACGGACAGGGCAACTAACTATGGCTACACCTTC. The encoded protein is CASTDRATNYGYTF.

The chain recombines TRBV6-4 with TRBJ2-3; TRBD2 might be the D (5 bases). Deletions cut 6 bases from V and 3 bases from J, with 10 bases between. The CDR3 totals 13 residues. Per germline, CDR1 MRHNA and CDR2 SNTAGT. CDR3 coding DNA: TGTGCCAGCAGCGTGGACTGGACAGATACGCAGTATTTT. It translates to CASSVDWTDTQYF.